A selection of T cell receptor beta chains follows, all from one sample in a study of Graves' ophthalmopathy and Graves' hyperthyroidism. TCRdb itself ran the multiplex PCR reads through MiXCR, one entry per CDR3 protein. The repertoire has approximately 640,000 distinct CDR3 sequences, about 41% of them found once; the top ten carry around 3.3%. The sequenced material came from peripheral blood. These receptors originate from an adult man with Graves' ophthalmopathy. Each CDR3 is given with its conserved first and last residue. A D gene is named only where the DNA matches it firmly. Only part of the rows carry a size: once, few, many, or a class if the clone is expanded.

>.|TRBJ2-7|TRBV2|many
CASSPGFRSSYEQYF
TGTGCCAGCAGTCCAGGGTTTCGTAGCTCCTACGAGCAGTACTTC
>TRBD2|TRBJ2-2|TRBV7-8|.
CASSLPPGGGRETGELFF
TGTGCCAGCAGCTTACCCCCTGGTGGCGGGAGGGAGACCGGGGAGCTGTTTTTT
>TRBD2|TRBJ2-7|TRBV7-9|.
CASKSQREAPYEQYF
TGTGCCAGTAAATCCCAGCGGGAGGCCCCCTACGAGCAGTACTTC
>.|TRBJ1-2|TRBV29-1|.
CSVERGSYGYTF
TGCAGCGTTGAACGGGGGTCCTATGGCTACACCTTC
>.|TRBJ2-2|TRBV7-9|.
CASSQVLPGGGSGNTGELFF
TGTGCCAGCAGCCAAGTTCTCCCGGGGGGCGGGAGTGGCAACACCGGGGAGCTGTTTTTT
>TRBD1|TRBJ1-2|TRBV4-3|many
CASSQTVDREWGYTF
TGCGCCAGCAGCCAAACCGTGGACAGGGAGTGGGGCTACACCTTC
>.|TRBJ1-1|TRBV7-9|many
CASSLAQDLAFF
TGTGCCAGCAGCTTAGCACAGGACCTGGCTTTCTTT
>.|TRBJ2-1|TRBV15|once
CATSRFLGNEQFF
TGTGCCACCAGCAGATTCCTGGGCAATGAGCAGTTCTTC
>.|TRBJ2-6|TRBV15|.
CATSRARQGANVLTF
TGTGCCACCAGCAGAGCAAGACAGGGGGCCAACGTCCTGACTTTC
>TRBD1|TRBJ1-6|TRBV9|.
CASSLVWDRAPSSYNSPLHF
TGTGCCAGCAGCTTGGTGTGGGACAGGGCTCCAAGCTCCTATAATTCACCCCTCCACTTT
>.|TRBJ2-5|TRBV11-2|many
CASSRLQGSETQYF
TGTGCCAGCAGCCGTTTACAGGGAAGCGAGACCCAGTACTTC
>TRBD2|TRBJ2-5|TRBV6-2/TRBV6-3|few
CASQTWGGSSETQYF
TGTGCCAGCCAAACTTGGGGGGGGTCCTCGGAGACCCAGTACTTC
>.|TRBJ2-5|TRBV2|.
CASSHRAQQETQYF
TGTGCCAGCAGTCACCGGGCCCAACAAGAGACCCAGTACTTC
>.|TRBJ1-6|TRBV9|many
CASSVESPLHF
TGTGCCAGCAGCGTAGAATCACCCCTCCACTTT
>TRBD1|TRBJ1-4|TRBV4-2|many
CASSQSQGTGEEKLFF
TGTGCCAGCAGCCAATCTCAAGGGACAGGGGAGGAAAAACTGTTTTTT
>TRBD2|TRBJ2-7|TRBV5-5|.
CASSQASLTSGNEQYF
TGCGCCAGCAGCCAGGCTTCCCTGACTAGCGGGAACGAGCAGTACTTC
>.|TRBJ2-5|TRBV30|few
CAWSSGEETQYF
TGTGCCTGGAGCTCGGGAGAGGAGACCCAGTACTTC
>TRBD1|TRBJ2-1|TRBV7-9|.
CASSLGTGQFF
TGTGCCAGCAGCTTGGGGACAGGGCAGTTCTTC
>.|TRBJ1-2|TRBV10-2|.
CASSEGDIGYTF
TGCGCCAGCAGTGAGGGGGACATCGGCTACACCTTC
>TRBD2|TRBJ2-7|TRBV11-3|few
CASSFFDRGREAYEQYF
TGTGCCAGCAGCTTCTTCGATCGGGGGCGGGAGGCCTACGAGCAGTACTTC
>TRBD1|TRBJ2-6|TRBV6-5|.
CASSYSRDRGASGTF
TGTGCCAGCAGTTATTCCCGGGACAGGGGGGCTTCCGGGACTTTC
>.|TRBJ2-2|TRBV12-3/TRBV12-4|.
CAQRGPPGELFF
TGTGCTCAGAGAGGGCCCCCCGGGGAGCTGTTTTTT
>.|TRBJ2-5|TRBV11-1|many
CASSPALGRRTQYF
TGTGCCAGCAGCCCCGCGTTGGGTAGGAGGACCCAGTACTTC
>.|TRBJ1-6|TRBV20-1|few
CSARQANRVKNSPLHF
TGCAGTGCTAGACAGGCGAATAGGGTGAAAAATTCACCCCTCCACTTT
>.|TRBJ2-2|TRBV4-3|.
CASSQAVGSYTGELFF
TGCGCCAGCAGCCAAGCGGTGGGGTCCTACACCGGGGAGCTGTTTTTT
>TRBD1|TRBJ2-7|TRBV9|.
CASSRDSYISYEQYF
TGTGCCAGCAGTCGGGACAGCTACATATCCTACGAGCAGTACTTC
>TRBD2|TRBJ2-5|TRBV11-2|many
CASKGTSGEETQYF
TGTGCCAGCAAGGGGACTAGCGGGGAGGAGACCCAGTACTTC
>.|TRBJ2-2|TRBV7-2|many
CASSLVLLAGELFF
TGTGCCAGCAGCTTAGTTTTGTTGGCCGGGGAGCTGTTTTTT
>.|TRBJ2-7|TRBV7-2|.
CASSPSGGAAYEQYF
TGTGCCAGCAGCCCTTCCGGAGGGGCCGCCTACGAGCAGTACTTC
>TRBD1|TRBJ1-6|TRBV7-2|many
CASGGTGVSPLHF
TGTGCCAGCGGCGGGACAGGGGTATCACCCCTCCACTTT
>.|TRBJ2-3|TRBV7-9|few
CASSLEWQLTDTQYF
TGTGCCAGCAGCTTAGAGTGGCAGCTCACAGATACGCAGTATTTT
>.|TRBJ1-5|TRBV7-2|.
CASSSTGYNQPKHF
TGTGCCAGCAGCTCCACAGGGTACAATCAGCCCAAGCATTTT
>.|TRBJ1-4|TRBV7-2|.
CASSLALGPAGEKLFF
TGTGCCAGCAGCTTAGCGCTGGGGCCAGCGGGGGAAAAACTGTTTTTT
>TRBD2|TRBJ2-7|TRBV12-3/TRBV12-4|.
CASSDLSGRAYEQYF
TGTGCCAGCAGTGACCTTAGCGGGAGGGCCTACGAGCAGTACTTC
>.|TRBJ2-7|TRBV12-3/TRBV12-4|many
CASSPTGTNEQYF
TGTGCCAGCAGCCCTACAGGGACTAACGAGCAGTACTTC
>.|TRBJ2-1|TRBV7-2|.
CASSLAVEVGGRNNEQFF
TGTGCCAGCAGCTTAGCCGTAGAGGTGGGAGGCCGAAACAATGAGCAGTTCTTC
>.|TRBJ1-2|TRBV2|.
CSSSPRTDNYGYTF
TGTTCCAGCAGCCCTCGGACAGATAACTATGGCTACACCTTC